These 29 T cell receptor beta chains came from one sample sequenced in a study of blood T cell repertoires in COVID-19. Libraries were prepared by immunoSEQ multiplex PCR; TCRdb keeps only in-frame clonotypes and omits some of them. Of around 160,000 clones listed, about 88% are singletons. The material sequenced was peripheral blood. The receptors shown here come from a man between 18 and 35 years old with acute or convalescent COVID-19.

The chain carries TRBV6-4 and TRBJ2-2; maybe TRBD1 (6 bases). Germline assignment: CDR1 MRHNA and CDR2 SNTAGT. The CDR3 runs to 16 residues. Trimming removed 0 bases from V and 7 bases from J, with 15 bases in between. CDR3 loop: CASSDSTQGQVGELFF. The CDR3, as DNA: TGTGCCAGCAGTGACTCGACACAGGGTCAGGTCGGGGAGCTGTTTTTT.

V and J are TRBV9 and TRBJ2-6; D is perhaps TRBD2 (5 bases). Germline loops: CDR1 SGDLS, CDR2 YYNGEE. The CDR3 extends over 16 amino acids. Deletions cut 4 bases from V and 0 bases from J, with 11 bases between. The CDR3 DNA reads TGTGCCAGCAGCCGGACTTCTTCCTCTGGGGCCAACGTCCTGACTTTC. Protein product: CASSRTSSSGANVLTF.

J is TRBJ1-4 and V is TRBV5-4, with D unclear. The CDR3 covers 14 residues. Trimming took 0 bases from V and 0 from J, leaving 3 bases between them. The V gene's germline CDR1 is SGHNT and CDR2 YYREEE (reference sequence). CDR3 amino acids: CASSLGTTNEKLFF. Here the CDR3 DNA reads TGTGCCAGCAGCTTGGGTACAACTAATGAAAAACTGTTTTTT.

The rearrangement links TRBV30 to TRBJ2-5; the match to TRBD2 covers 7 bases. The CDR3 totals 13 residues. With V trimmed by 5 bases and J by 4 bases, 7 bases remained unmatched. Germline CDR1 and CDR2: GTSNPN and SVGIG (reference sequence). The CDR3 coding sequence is TGTGCCTGGGGATCGGGGGGAGTAGAGACCCAGTACTTC. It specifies CAWGSGGVETQYF. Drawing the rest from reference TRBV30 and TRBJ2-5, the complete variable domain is SQTIHQWPATLVQPVGSPLSLECTVEGTSNPNLYWYRQAAGRGLQLLFYSVGIGQISSEVPQNLSASRPQDRQFILSSKKLLLSDSGFYLCAWGSGGVETQYFGPGTRLLVL.

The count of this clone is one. The CDR3 coding sequence is TGTGCCAGCAGCTTTTTAGCAGGGCCCCCAGATACGCAGTATTTT. Amino acids: CASSFLAGPPDTQYF. This chain joins TRBV11-1 and TRBJ2-3; D is possibly TRBD1 (5 bases). The germline V and J ends were trimmed by 3 bases and 4 bases, with 14 bases remaining between them. Germline CDR1 SGHAT, CDR2 FQDESV (reference sequence). The CDR3 has 15 amino acids.

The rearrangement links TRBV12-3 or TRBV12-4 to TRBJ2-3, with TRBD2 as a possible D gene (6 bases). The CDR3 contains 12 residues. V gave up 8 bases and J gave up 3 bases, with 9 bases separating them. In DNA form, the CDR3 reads TGTGCCAGCGCGGGACTTACAGATACGCAGTATTTT. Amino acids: CASAGLTDTQYF.

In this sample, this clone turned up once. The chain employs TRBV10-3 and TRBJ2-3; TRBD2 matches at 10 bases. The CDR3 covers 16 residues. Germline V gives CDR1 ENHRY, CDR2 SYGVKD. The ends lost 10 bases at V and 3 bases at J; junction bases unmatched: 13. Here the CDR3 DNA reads TGTGCCAGCGGGAGCACTAGCGGGGCTAGGACAGATACGCAGTATTTT. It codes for CASGSTSGARTDTQYF.

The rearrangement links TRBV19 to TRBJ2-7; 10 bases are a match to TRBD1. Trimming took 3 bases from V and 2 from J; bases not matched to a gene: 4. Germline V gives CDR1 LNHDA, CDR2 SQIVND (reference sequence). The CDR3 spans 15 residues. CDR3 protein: CASSIPGQGAYEQYF. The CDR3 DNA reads TGTGCCAGTAGTATCCCCGGACAGGGGGCCTACGAGCAGTACTTC.

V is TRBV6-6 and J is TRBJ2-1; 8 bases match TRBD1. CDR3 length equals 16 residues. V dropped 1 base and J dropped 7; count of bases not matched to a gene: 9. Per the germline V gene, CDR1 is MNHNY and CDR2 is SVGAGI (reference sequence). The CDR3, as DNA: TGTGCCAGCAGTTACTTGACAGGGGTGCGCCAGAATGAGCAGTTCTTC. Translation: CASSYLTGVRQNEQFF.

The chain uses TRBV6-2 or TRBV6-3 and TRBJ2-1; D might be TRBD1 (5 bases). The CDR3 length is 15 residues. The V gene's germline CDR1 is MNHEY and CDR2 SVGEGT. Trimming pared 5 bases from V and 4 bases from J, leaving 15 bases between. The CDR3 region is CASSPLLAGYNEQFF. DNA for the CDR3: TGTGCCAGCAGTCCCCTACTGGCAGGGTACAATGAGCAGTTCTTC.

CDR3 sequence (DNA): TGTGCCAGCAGCGGAAGCGGGGGGTTCACAGATACGCAGTATTTT. Protein: CASSGSGGFTDTQYF. This sequence joins TRBV7-3 and TRBJ2-3; 9 nucleotides line up with TRBD2. The J segment lost 2 bases and the V segment lost 5 bases, leaving 5 bases of the junction unmatched. The CDR3 spans 15 residues. In germline, CDR1 is SGHTA, CDR2 FQGTGA. Full variable domain (remainder filled in from reference TRBV7-3 and TRBJ2-3): GAGVSQTPSNKVTEKGKYVELRCDPISGHTALYWYRQSLGQGPEFLIYFQGTGAADDSGLPNDRFFAVRPEGSVSTLKIQRTERGDSAVYLCASSGSGGFTDTQYFGPGTRLTVL.

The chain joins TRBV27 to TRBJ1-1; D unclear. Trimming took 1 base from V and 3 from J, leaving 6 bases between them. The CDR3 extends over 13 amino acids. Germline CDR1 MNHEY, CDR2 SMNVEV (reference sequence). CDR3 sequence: CASSLWQYTEAFF. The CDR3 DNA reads TGTGCCAGCAGTTTATGGCAGTACACTGAAGCTTTCTTT.

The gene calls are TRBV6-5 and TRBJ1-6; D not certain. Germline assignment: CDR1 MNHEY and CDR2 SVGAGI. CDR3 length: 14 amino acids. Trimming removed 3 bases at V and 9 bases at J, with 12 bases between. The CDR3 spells CASSYKPRLSPLHF. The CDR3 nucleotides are TGTGCCAGCAGTTATAAGCCACGTCTTTCACCCCTCCACTTT.

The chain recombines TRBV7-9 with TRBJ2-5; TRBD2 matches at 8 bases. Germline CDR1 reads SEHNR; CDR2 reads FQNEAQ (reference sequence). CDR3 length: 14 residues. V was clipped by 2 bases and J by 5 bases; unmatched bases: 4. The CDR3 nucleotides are TGTGCCAGCAGCTTATCCAGCGGGGGCGAGACCCAGTACTTC. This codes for CASSLSSGGETQYF.

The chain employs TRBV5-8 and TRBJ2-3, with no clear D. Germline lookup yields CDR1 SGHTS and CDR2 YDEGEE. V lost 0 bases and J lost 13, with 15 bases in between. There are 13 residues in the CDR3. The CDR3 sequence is CASSLAVILVEYF. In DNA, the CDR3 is TGTGCCAGCAGCTTGGCGGTCATCTTAGTGGAGTATTTT.

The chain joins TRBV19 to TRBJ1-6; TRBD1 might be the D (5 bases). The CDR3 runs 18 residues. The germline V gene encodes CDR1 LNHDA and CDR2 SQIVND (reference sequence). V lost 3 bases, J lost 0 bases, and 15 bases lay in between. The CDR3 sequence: CASSMIRQTDSYNSPLHF. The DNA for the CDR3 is TGTGCCAGTAGTATGATTCGACAGACCGACTCCTATAATTCACCCCTCCACTTT.

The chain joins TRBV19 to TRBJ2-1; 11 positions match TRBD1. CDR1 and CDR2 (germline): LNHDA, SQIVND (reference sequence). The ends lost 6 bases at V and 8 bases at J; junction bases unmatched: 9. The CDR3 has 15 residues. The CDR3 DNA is TGTGCCAGTAGGCCACGGACAGGGGGCTTGGATGAGCAGTTCTTC. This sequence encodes CASRPRTGGLDEQFF.

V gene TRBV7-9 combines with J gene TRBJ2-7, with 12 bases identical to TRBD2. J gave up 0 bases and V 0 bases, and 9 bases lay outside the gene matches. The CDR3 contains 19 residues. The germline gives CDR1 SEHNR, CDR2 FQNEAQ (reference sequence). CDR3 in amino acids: CASSLAVRTSGVSSYEQYF. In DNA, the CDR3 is TGTGCCAGCAGCTTAGCGGTGAGGACTAGCGGGGTGAGCTCCTACGAGCAGTACTTC.

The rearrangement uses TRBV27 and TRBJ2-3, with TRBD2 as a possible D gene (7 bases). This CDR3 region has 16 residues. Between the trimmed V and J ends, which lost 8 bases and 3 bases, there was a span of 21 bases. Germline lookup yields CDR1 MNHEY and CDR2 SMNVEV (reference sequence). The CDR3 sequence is CASATLRGRGTDTQYF. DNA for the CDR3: TGTGCCAGCGCTACCCTACGGGGGCGGGGGACAGATACGCAGTATTTT.

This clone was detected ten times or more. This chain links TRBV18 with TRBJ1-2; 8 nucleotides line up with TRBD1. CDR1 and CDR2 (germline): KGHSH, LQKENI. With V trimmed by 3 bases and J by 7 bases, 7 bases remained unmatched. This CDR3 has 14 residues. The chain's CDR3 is CASSPTGERSGYTF. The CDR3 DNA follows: TGTGCCAGCTCACCGACAGGGGAGAGGTCTGGCTACACCTTC.

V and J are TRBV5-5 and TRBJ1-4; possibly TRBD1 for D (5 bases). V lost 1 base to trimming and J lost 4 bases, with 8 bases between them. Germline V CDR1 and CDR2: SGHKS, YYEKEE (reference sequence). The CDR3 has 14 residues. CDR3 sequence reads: CASSLRQNNEKLFF. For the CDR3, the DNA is TGTGCCAGCAGCTTGAGACAGAATAATGAAAAACTGTTTTTT.

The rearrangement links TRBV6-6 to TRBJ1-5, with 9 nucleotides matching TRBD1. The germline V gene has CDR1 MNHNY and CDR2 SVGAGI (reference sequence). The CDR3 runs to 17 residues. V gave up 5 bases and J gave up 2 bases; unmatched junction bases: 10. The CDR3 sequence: CASSQQGAAFGNQPQHF. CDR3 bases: TGTGCCAGCAGTCAACAGGGGGCGGCGTTCGGCAATCAGCCCCAGCATTTT.

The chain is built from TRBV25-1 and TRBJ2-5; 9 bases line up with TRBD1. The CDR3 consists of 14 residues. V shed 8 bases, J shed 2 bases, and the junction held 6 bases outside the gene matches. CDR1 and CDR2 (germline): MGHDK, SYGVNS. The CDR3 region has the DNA TGTGCCAGCTCTCCCGGGACAGGGCAAGAGACCCAGTACTTC. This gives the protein CASSPGTGQETQYF.

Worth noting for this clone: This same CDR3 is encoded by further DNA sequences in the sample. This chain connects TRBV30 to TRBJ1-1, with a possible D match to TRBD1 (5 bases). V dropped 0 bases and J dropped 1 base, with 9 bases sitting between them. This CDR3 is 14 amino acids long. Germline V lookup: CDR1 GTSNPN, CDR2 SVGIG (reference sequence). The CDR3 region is CAWSVLQGNTEAFF. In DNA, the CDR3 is TGTGCCTGGAGTGTGCTGCAGGGGAACACTGAAGCTTTCTTT.

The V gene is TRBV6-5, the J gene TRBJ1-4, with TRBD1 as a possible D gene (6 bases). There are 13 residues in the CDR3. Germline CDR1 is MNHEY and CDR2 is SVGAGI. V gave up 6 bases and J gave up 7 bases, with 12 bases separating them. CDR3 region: CASSPGQIEKLFF. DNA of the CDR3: TGTGCCAGCAGCCCCGGACAGATTGAAAAACTGTTTTTT.

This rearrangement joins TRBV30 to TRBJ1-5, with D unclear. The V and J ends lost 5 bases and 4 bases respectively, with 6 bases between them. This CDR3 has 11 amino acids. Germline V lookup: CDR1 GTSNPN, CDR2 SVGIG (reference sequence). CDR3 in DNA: TGTGCCTGGGGCGGGAATCAGCCCCAGCATTTT. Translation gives CAWGGNQPQHF.

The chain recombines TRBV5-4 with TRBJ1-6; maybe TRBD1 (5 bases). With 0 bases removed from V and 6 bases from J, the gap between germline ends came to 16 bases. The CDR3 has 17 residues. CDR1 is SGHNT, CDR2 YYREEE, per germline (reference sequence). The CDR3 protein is CASSLGDGGRINSPLHF. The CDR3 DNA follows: TGTGCCAGCAGCTTGGGGGACGGGGGACGGATTAATTCACCCCTCCACTTT.

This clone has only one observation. CDR3 in DNA: TGTGCCAGCGTGGGACTAGGGGGGAACAATGAGCAGTTCTTC. The encoded protein is CASVGLGGNNEQFF. This chain connects TRBV18 to TRBJ2-1; 8 bases are shared with TRBD2. The CDR3 has 14 residues. Trimming cost V 8 bases and J 5 bases; bases outside gene matches: 8. Germline CDR1 reads KGHSH; CDR2 reads LQKENI.

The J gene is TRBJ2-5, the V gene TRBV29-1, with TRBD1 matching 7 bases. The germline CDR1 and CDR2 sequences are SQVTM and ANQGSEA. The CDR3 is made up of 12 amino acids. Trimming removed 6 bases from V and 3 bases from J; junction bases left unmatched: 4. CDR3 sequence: CSVQDREETQYF. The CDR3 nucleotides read TGCAGCGTCCAAGACAGGGAAGAGACCCAGTACTTC.